This TCR beta chain derives from a study of blood T cell repertoires in COVID-19 (dated by TCRdb to between 2020 and 2021). Study-wide context: Samples covering the acute and convalescent phases of COVID-19 were provided by collaborators in the United States, Italy and Spain. The material from the prospective study consisted of cDNA or gDNA derived from T cells, B-cell-depleted T cells, or PBMCs. The dataset comprised deeply sampled blood TCRbeta repertoires from subjects exposed to, actively infected with, or recovered from COVID-19. The repertoires were released in a freely available public database intended as a resource for research on the immune response to SARS-CoV-2. The samples were drawn from two sources: the first 160 participants of the ongoing ImmuneRACE study, and 950 to 1,500 subjects contributed by 6 global collaborators. Nearly every sample came with metadata listing a de-identified subject ID, COVID-19 status, age in years and sex. HLA class I and class II types, where available, came from metadata supplied by the sample provider rather than from assay-based typing.

Measured from the cysteine to the phenylalanine, the CDR3 is 15 residues long. The entry retains the CDR3 DNA only, 45 bases that are in frame from base 1. CDR1 SGHNT and CDR2 YYREEE were looked up in the germline V gene (reference sequence). Trimmed from V: 4 bases; trimmed from J: 2 bases; junction bases lacking a gene match: 8. The collaborating institutions used their own protocols to collect whole blood in K2EDTA tubes. For TCRbeta analysis, collaborators shipped samples in one of three forms: frozen whole blood, isolated PBMCs, or DNA extracted from either of those sample types. Paper-wide results and their limitations: Clinical and demographic metadata were provided uncurated, with the amount varying by source and participant.

TCRbeta CDR3 regions were amplified from genomic DNA by means of the immunoSEQ Assay, a bias-controlled multiplex PCR. On the study's bioinformatics: The number of nucleated cells in each sample was estimated from the amplification of reference gene primers within the assay. Sequence reads were collapsed and filtered to measure the absolute abundance of every unique TCRbeta CDR3 rearrangement. For each sample, productive Simpson clonality was calculated as the square root of Simpson's diversity index across productive rearrangements. Imported from immuneACCESS, the table was reduced by TCRdb to in-frame sequences with V and J called. These copies leave out some clones; in studies compared against another copy, an unresolved V gene accounts for under half, and the cause of the remainder is not known. V and J calls and clone size follow that table, whereas D and trimming were derived from the DNA. Here the sample has about 75,000 clones; about 74% occur a single time. The ten largest clones capture 2.5% to 3% of the sample.

This clone was seen a single time. Its specific antigen is unknown. No per-base quality is available; no much larger clone lies one base away. Sequences were obtained from peripheral blood. Recombination joined TRBV5-4 with TRBJ2-5; 7 nucleotides in the junction match TRBD2. This clonotype originated in a human donor with acute or convalescent COVID-19. The donor label of this sample is uncertain. The CDR3: CASSPPGGGQETQYF. The nucleotide sequence reads TGTGCCAGCAGCCCCCCGGGGGGAGGGCAAGAGACCCAGTACTTC.